This entry describes one T cell receptor beta chain. This CDR3 fails to terminate in the conserved phenylalanine or tryptophan, so it likely reflects a read error. No DNA is shown, since the ends of the CDR3 on it are uncertain; the CDR3 is the one TCRdb lists. TCRdb ran MiXCR on the PCR reads and lists one entry per CDR3 protein. Here the sample spans about 17,000 distinct CDR3 sequences, less than 50% being singletons. The sample belongs to a study of tumor-infiltrating lymphocytes in oesophageal squamous cell carcinoma. This receptor was obtained from a female donor with esophageal squamous cell carcinoma. What was sequenced was normal esophageal tissue next to the tumor.

The CDR3: CASSEAQTGGNYGYTFGS. The gene calls are TRBV6-1 and TRBJ2-1; the table gives TRBD1 as D, unverified against the DNA. Germline lookup yields CDR1 MNHNS and CDR2 SASEGT. Including both end residues, the CDR3 is 18 amino acids long.